The rows below give T cell receptor beta chains drawn from one sample of a study of T cell repertoires in cytomegalovirus infection. TCRdb passed the reads through MiXCR, listing each CDR3 protein once. The sample includes roughly 500,000 distinct CDR3 sequences, approximately 16% seen only once; the top ten take 20% to 30%. Material for sequencing was CD8+ T cells from PBMCs. The receptors stem from a human donor in good health (CMV status not recorded). Some clones in this sample may be carry-over from other donors' samples. Each CDR3 is given with its conserved first and last residue. A D gene is named only where the DNA matches it firmly. A row's size may be missing; if present it is once, few, many or a size class.

j_call d_call v_call clone_size cdr3_nt cdr3_aa
TRBJ1-4 TRBD1 TRBV12-3/TRBV12-4 . TGTGCCAGCAGTTTGGTGCAGGGGGGGCCGAATGAAAAACTGATTTTT CASSLVQGGPNEKLIF
TRBJ2-6 . TRBV5-1 . TGCGCCAGCAGACAGGACACGACTGGGGCCAACGTCCTGACTTTC CASRQDTTGANVLTF
TRBJ1-4 TRBD1 TRBV4-1 many TGCGCCAGCAGCCGGGGGACAGGGGGAGATGAAAAACTGTTTTTT CASSRGTGGDEKLFF
TRBJ2-3 TRBD2 TRBV11-2 few TGTGCCAGCAGCTTCGGAGTAGGACGGGAGGGGACAGATACGCAGTATTTT CASSFGVGREGTDTQYF
TRBJ1-2 . TRBV7-9 few TGTGCCAGCAGACCTCGGGGGGGGGGGCCCTATGGCTACACCTTC CASRPRGGGPYGYTF
TRBJ1-3 . TRBV9 . TGTGCCAGCACGAAGGAGCGAAGCTCTGGAAACACCATATATTTT CASTKERSSGNTIYF
TRBJ1-2 . TRBV25-1 few TGTGCCAGCAGTGAAGTCGAGGAGTACTATGGCTACACCTTC CASSEVEEYYGYTF
TRBJ2-3 TRBD2 TRBV7-9 many TGTGCCAGCAGCCCTAGGCGGGAGGGCCATCCAGATACGCAGTATTTT CASSPRREGHPDTQYF
TRBJ2-1 . TRBV12-5 many TGTGCTAGTGGTTTGGTTCGCGACAATGAGCAGTTCTTC CASGLVRDNEQFF
TRBJ2-2 . TRBV7-6 many TGTGCCAGCACCTCACGCGAGCCAGGCATGCAGAACACCGGGGAGCTGTTTTTT CASTSREPGMQNTGELFF
TRBJ1-5 . TRBV19 many TGTGCCAGTAGTATGGGGGGGAATCAGCCCCAGCATTTT CASSMGGNQPQHF
TRBJ1-1 TRBD1 TRBV9 many TGTGCCAGCAGCGTAGTGGACAGGGCCACTGAAGCTTTCTTT CASSVVDRATEAFF
TRBJ2-7 . TRBV7-6 many TGTGCCAGCAGCTTCACCCCCTCGGGGCACGAGCAGTACTTC CASSFTPSGHEQYF
TRBJ1-1 . TRBV5-1 many TGCGCCAGCAGCTTGTTCTCCACAGCTAACACTGAAGCTTTCTTT CASSLFSTANTEAFF
TRBJ2-7 . TRBV7-9 many TGTGCCAGCAGCTTAACTACCTACGAGCAGTACTTC CASSLTTYEQYF
TRBJ2-7 . TRBV7-8 many TGTGCCAGCAGCCCCCTTAGGGGGGAGGGGGCCGAGCAGTACTTC CASSPLRGEGAEQYF
TRBJ2-2 TRBD2 TRBV7-3 many TGTGCCAGCAGCCTCTTCGGCCCTAGCGGGAGGGCCGAGGCCGGGGAGCTGTTTTTT CASSLFGPSGRAEAGELFF
TRBJ2-7 TRBD1 TRBV4-1 . TGCGCCAGCAGCCAAGTGGGGACAGTGAACTACGAGCAGTACTTC CASSQVGTVNYEQYF
TRBJ2-1 . TRBV19 . TGTGCCAGTAGTTTTCTACAGGGCAGCGATGAGCAGTTCTTC CASSFLQGSDEQFF
TRBJ2-5 . TRBV5-6 . TGTGCCAGCAGGGATCCTGAGAGAGAGACCCAGTACTTC CASRDPERETQYF
TRBJ2-3 TRBD2 TRBV12-3/TRBV12-4 many TGTGCCAGCAGTCCCATTGGCGGGAGGGCCGGCACAGATACGCAGTATTTT CASSPIGGRAGTDTQYF
TRBJ1-3 . TRBV7-9 many TGTGCCAGCAGCTCCCGTCCTCCAGGGAGCTCTGGAAACACCATATATTTT CASSSRPPGSSGNTIYF
TRBJ1-1 . TRBV24-1 few TGTGCCACCAGTGGCGCAGGGAAAGGCACTGAAGCTTTCTTT CATSGAGKGTEAFF
TRBJ2-6 . TRBV5-1 . TGCGCCAGCAACCCCAATTTCTCTGGGGCCAACGTCCTGACTTTC CASNPNFSGANVLTF
TRBJ1-2 . TRBV27 many TGTGCCAGCAGTCCGTCGCGGGGCCAGGGTGGGTATGGCTACACCTTC CASSPSRGQGGYGYTF
TRBJ1-1 TRBD1 TRBV10-3 many TGTGCCATCAGTGAGTCGCGCCAGGGGGGTGGGAACACTGAAGCTTTCTTT CAISESRQGGGNTEAFF
TRBJ2-7 . TRBV6-5 many TGTGCCAGCAGTTACTCTAGAGGGATTGCGTACGAGCAGTACTTC CASSYSRGIAYEQYF
TRBJ2-3 . TRBV10-3 many TGTGCCAGCACCGGGGCCAACACACCAGATACGCAGTATTTT CASTGANTPDTQYF
TRBJ2-7 TRBD2 TRBV6-2/TRBV6-3 many TGTGCCAGCAGTCAGCGCACACTTCTAGCGGAAACCTACGAGCAGTACTTC CASSQRTLLAETYEQYF
TRBJ2-1 TRBD2 TRBV29-1 many TGCAGCGCCCGAGGACTAGCGGGTACCAGATACAATGAGCAGTTCTTC CSARGLAGTRYNEQFF
TRBJ1-2 . TRBV5-8 . TGTGCCAGCAGCTCGCGCTACATCACTAACTATGGCTACACCTTC CASSSRYITNYGYTF
TRBJ2-3 . TRBV4-1 . TGCGCCAGCAGCCTCCAGGCGGGCGGGGGCGGCACAGATACGCAGTATTTT CASSLQAGGGGTDTQYF
TRBJ2-7 . TRBV5-1 . TGCGCCAGCAGCTCCAGTTCGGTGGGGGCTGGGGTCTACGAGCAGTACTTC CASSSSSVGAGVYEQYF
TRBJ2-1 TRBD1 TRBV12-3/TRBV12-4 many TGTGCCAGCAATAATCCCCCACAGGGGGCGAATGAGCAGTTCTTC CASNNPPQGANEQFF
TRBJ2-3 TRBD2 TRBV11-1 many TGTGCCAGCAGCTTAGCTAGCGGGACTTTGACAGATACGCAGTATTTT CASSLASGTLTDTQYF
TRBJ2-1 . TRBV28 few TGTGCCAGCAGTTTAAGATTTCGGGGGGACAAGCACTACAATGAGCAGTTCTTC CASSLRFRGDKHYNEQFF
TRBJ1-2 . TRBV18 . TGTGCCAGCTCCCCCCCGCCCTGGAACGAGGATTGGGATGGCTACACCTTC CASSPPPWNEDWDGYTF
TRBJ1-1 TRBD1 TRBV19 few TGTGCCAGTAGTATCCTATACCGGGACAGGGGAGAGGACACTGAAGCTTTCTTT CASSILYRDRGEDTEAFF
TRBJ2-2 . TRBV27 many TGTGCCAGCAGTTCAGGGGGGGGGGGCACCGGGGAGCTGTTTTTT CASSSGGGGTGELFF
TRBJ2-7 TRBD1 TRBV7-9 many TGTGCCAGCAGCGCTCCGGGACAGGGATCTTCCGAGCAGTACTTC CASSAPGQGSSEQYF
TRBJ1-5 . TRBV6-5 many TGTGCCAGCAGGCCGACATTTACTTGGGACTCTATAGCTCAGCCCCAGCATTTT CASRPTFTWDSIAQPQHF
TRBJ2-1 TRBD2 TRBV4-1 many TGCGCCAGCAGCCACCCTAGCGGGAATGAGCAGTTCTTC CASSHPSGNEQFF
TRBJ1-2 . TRBV19 many TGTGCCAGTAGTATGAGGGGTACCAACCTCGATGGCTACACCTTC CASSMRGTNLDGYTF
TRBJ1-4 . TRBV6-4 . TGTGCCAGCATAGGGGGGACTTATAATGAAAAACTGTTTTTT CASIGGTYNEKLFF
TRBJ1-2 . TRBV27 . TGTGCCAGCAGCATGAATTCGGACCGGAGCTCGACCTTC CASSMNSDRSSTF
TRBJ2-3 . TRBV7-2 many TGTGCCAGCAGCTTCCGATCCCTTGAGTGGGAGATCGCAGATACGCAGTATTTT CASSFRSLEWEIADTQYF
TRBJ2-1 TRBD1 TRBV7-8 many TGTGCCAGCAGCCCACGGACAGGGGACAATGAGCAGTTCTTC CASSPRTGDNEQFF
TRBJ2-7 . TRBV20-1 . TGCAGTGCCGCGCCCTGGGACGGCCTCTCCTACGAGCAGTACTTC CSAAPWDGLSYEQYF
TRBJ2-1 TRBD1 TRBV7-2 many TGTGCCAGCAGCTACGGACAGGGGGGTTGGGAGCAGTTCTTC CASSYGQGGWEQFF
TRBJ1-2 . TRBV6-5 many TGTGCCAGCAGTAGCGACCCCCCCTACTATGGCTACACCTTC CASSSDPPYYGYTF
TRBJ2-7 . TRBV6-2/TRBV6-3 . TGTGCCAGCGGGAGTAGCGCCAACTCCTACGAGCATTACTTC CASGSSANSYEHYF
TRBJ1-2 . TRBV20-1 . TGCAGTGCTAGAGACAGGGAACACGGGAGCTACACCTTC CSARDREHGSYTF
TRBJ2-7 TRBD1 TRBV2 few TGTGCCAGCAGTGAACTCCCGGACAGGGGATACGAGCAGTACTTC CASSELPDRGYEQYF